This T cell receptor (beta chain) originates from a study of T cells after yellow fever vaccination. Using its own MiXCR run on the 5' RACE reads, TCRdb lists one record per CDR3 protein. The sample lists around 550,000 distinct CDR3 sequences; 15% to 20% were seen once. This clonotype was counted only a few times. Antigen: not known. Germline V gene sequence: CDR1 SGHVS, CDR2 FQNEAQ. V was shortened by 5 bases and J by 4 bases, with 17 bases between the two germline ends. The CDR3 totals 15 residues. Findings and limits, study-wide: Though it reached lower strength, the secondary response hit its peak faster, day 5 versus 15.

The clonotype originates from a man aged 30 to 39 who received the YFV17D yellow fever vaccine. The material sequenced was PBMCs, taken 15 days after the yellow fever booster vaccination. The chain uses TRBV7-8 and TRBJ2-5; tentatively, D is TRBD2 (5 bases). CDR3 DNA: TGTGCCAGCAGCCCACAGAGCGGTAGAGTAGAGACCCAGTACTTC. It encodes CASSPQSGRVETQYF.